Given below is one T cell receptor (beta chain) in context. This receptor's antigen is unknown. No base qualities exist here, and no much larger clone lies one base off it. This entry belongs to a study of blood T cell repertoires in COVID-19 (TCRdb year 2020). About the full investigation: Samples from collaborators originated in the United States, Italy and Spain and spanned both the acute and convalescent phases of COVID-19. The material from the prospective study consisted of cDNA or gDNA derived from T cells, B-cell-depleted T cells, or PBMCs. The dataset comprised deeply sampled blood TCRbeta repertoires from subjects exposed to, actively infected with, or recovered from COVID-19. A freely available public database, intended as a resource for researchers studying the immune response to SARS-CoV-2, is where the repertoires were released. The samples were drawn from the first 160 participants of the ongoing ImmuneRACE study and from 950 to 1,500 subjects provided by 6 global collaborators. Sample metadata almost always included a de-identified subject ID, COVID-19 status, age in years and sex. Where available, HLA class I and class II types were taken from metadata supplied by the sample provider and were not determined by assay-based typing.

The paper as a whole reports these results and caveats: The quantity of clinical and demographic metadata differed by source and by participant and was supplied without curation.

V is shortened by 0 bases, J by 0 bases, and the region joining them spans 9 bases. The CDR3 has 15 amino acids, counting the end cysteine and phenylalanine. Only the CDR3 region is kept as DNA, spanning 45 bases read in frame from base 1. CDR1 is given as KGHSH and CDR2 as LQKENI, both from the germline V gene. TCRbeta CDR3 regions were amplified from genomic DNA by means of the immunoSEQ Assay, a bias-controlled multiplex PCR. The paper's data handling went like this. Nucleated cell counts per sample were estimated from amplification of reference gene primers within the assay. To quantify the absolute abundance of each unique TCRbeta CDR3 rearrangement, sequence reads were collapsed and filtered. For each sample, productive Simpson clonality was calculated as the square root of Simpson's diversity index over productive rearrangements. TCRdb took this table from immuneACCESS and kept in-frame rearrangements with V and J called. Such tables lack part of the clones; where checked against another copy, unresolved V genes explain under half of the gap, and the rest is unexplained. D and trimming come from the DNA, and the V and J calls and clone size come from that table. Counted in this sample were roughly 250,000 clones; approximately 80% of them appeared once. The ten largest clones capture approximately 9.4% of the sample.

The collaborating institutions used their own protocols to collect whole blood in K2EDTA tubes. For TCRbeta analysis, collaborator samples were shipped as frozen whole blood, as isolated PBMCs, or as DNA extracted from either sample type. In this chain, TRBV18 is recombined with TRBJ2-7; TRBD1 might be the D gene, on 6 matching bases. Sequenced sample: peripheral blood. This receptor was identified in a woman of 80 years or more with acute or convalescent COVID-19. This receptor carries the CDR3 CASSPPGQNSYEQYF. The bases are TGTGCCAGCTCACCACCCGGACAGAACTCCTACGAGCAGTACTTC.